This T cell receptor (beta chain) originates from a study of blood T cells in healthy people across ages. A second PCR of roughly 7 to 11 cycles used a sample-barcoded 5' primer and a J-beta primer mix. MiXCR, run by TCRdb on the 5' RACE reads, gives a single entry per CDR3 protein. This table holds some 1 million distinct CDR3 sequences, 40% to 55% found once. The CDR3 has 16 residues. The germline gives CDR1 MGHRA, CDR2 YSYEKL. Trimming removed 0 bases from V and 1 base from J; junction bases left unmatched: 6. The sample was blood. The sequence was collected from a woman aged 60-75 years in good health. This chain joins TRBV4-1 and TRBJ2-7; 7 bases fit TRBD2. CDR3 nucleotide sequence: TGCGCCAGCAGCCAAGAGGGAGCGGGGCCTTCCTACGAGCAGTACTTC. Translation: CASSQEGAGPSYEQYF.